The rows below give T cell receptor beta chains drawn from one sample of a study of shared clonotypes between healthy human individuals. The method was immunoSEQ multiplex PCR; TCRdb's version includes in-frame clones alone and lacks a portion of them. The repertoire holds 100,000 to 120,000 clones, with around 68% as singletons. Material for sequencing was memory CD8+ T cells sorted from blood. The receptors were sampled from a woman in her 30s in good health. Both conserved end residues are part of each CDR3. Each record gives: CDR3 DNA, CDR3 protein, D gene, clone size, J gene, V gene. The D gene is left open where the match is weak. For some rows the clone size is stated as once, few or many, or as a class when expanded; others skip it.

DNA: TGTGCCAGCAGAGAGTTGGACAGGAGATCCGAAGCTTTCTTT
CDR3: CASRELDRRSEAFF
D: TRBD1
size: NA
J: TRBJ1-1
V: TRBV6-1

DNA: TGCGCCAGCAGCCTCTCCCCCACTCTAGCCTCTGGAAACACCATATATTTT
CDR3: CASSLSPTLASGNTIYF
D: NA
size: NA
J: TRBJ1-3
V: TRBV4-1

DNA: TGTGCCAGCAGCAACCCGGGACTAGCGGGAACCTACAATGAGCAGTTCTTC
CDR3: CASSNPGLAGTYNEQFF
D: TRBD2
size: once
J: TRBJ2-1
V: TRBV5-4

DNA: TGTGCCAGCAGCCCCGGACAGGGGCAGGACGAGCAGTACTTC
CDR3: CASSPGQGQDEQYF
D: TRBD1
size: NA
J: TRBJ2-7
V: TRBV7-3

DNA: TGTGCCAGCAGTCCCAGGACTAGCGGGATAGCGGAGACCCAGTACTTC
CDR3: CASSPRTSGIAETQYF
D: TRBD2
size: NA
J: TRBJ2-5
V: TRBV28

DNA: TGTGCCAGTGGGGGCGGGACAGGGGTAATGGGCACTGAAGCTTTCTTT
CDR3: CASGGGTGVMGTEAFF
D: TRBD1
size: few
J: TRBJ1-1
V: TRBV19

DNA: TGTGCCAGCAGCTCCCTTTCTAGCACAGATACGCAGTATTTT
CDR3: CASSSLSSTDTQYF
D: NA
size: NA
J: TRBJ2-3
V: TRBV7-9

DNA: TGTGCCAGCAGTGAAAGTTCAGGGGCTTGGAACGAGCAGTACTTC
CDR3: CASSESSGAWNEQYF
D: NA
size: NA
J: TRBJ2-7
V: TRBV25-1

DNA: TGCGCCAGCAGCTTGACAGACACCGGGGAGCTGTTTTTT
CDR3: CASSLTDTGELFF
D: NA
size: NA
J: TRBJ2-2
V: TRBV5-1

DNA: TGTGCCAGCAGTTCCCGGACAGGCCGCCCTGGCTACACCTTC
CDR3: CASSSRTGRPGYTF
D: TRBD1
size: NA
J: TRBJ1-2
V: TRBV27

DNA: TGCGCCAGCAGCCCCCGGAGATCCTATAATTCACCCCTCCACTTT
CDR3: CASSPRRSYNSPLHF
D: NA
size: NA
J: TRBJ1-6
V: TRBV4-1

DNA: TGTGCCAGCAGTGACTCAGGAGGTAATCAGCCCCAGCATTTT
CDR3: CASSDSGGNQPQHF
D: NA
size: NA
J: TRBJ1-5
V: TRBV6-4

DNA: TGTGCCAGCAGTACACAGGGGGGGCACGGTGGCTACACCTTC
CDR3: CASSTQGGHGGYTF
D: TRBD1
size: NA
J: TRBJ1-2
V: TRBV6-5

DNA: TGTGCCAGCAGCGTAGGGGGGGCCCACTACGAGCAGTACTTC
CDR3: CASSVGGAHYEQYF
D: NA
size: NA
J: TRBJ2-7
V: TRBV9

DNA: TGTGCCAGCAGCCAAGATAGTTCTAGCGGATTATTCACAGATACGCAGTATTTT
CDR3: CASSQDSSSGLFTDTQYF
D: TRBD2
size: NA
J: TRBJ2-3
V: TRBV14

DNA: TGCAGCGTTTATCAGGGCGACTATGGCTACACCTTC
CDR3: CSVYQGDYGYTF
D: NA
size: NA
J: TRBJ1-2
V: TRBV29-1

DNA: TGTGCCAGCAGCTTGGGGTATTTGAGGGGGTTCGACGAGCAGTACTTC
CDR3: CASSLGYLRGFDEQYF
D: NA
size: NA
J: TRBJ2-7
V: TRBV7-6

DNA: TGTGCCACCGGGACGGGAGAAACCGCTGAAGCTTTCTTT
CDR3: CATGTGETAEAFF
D: NA
size: NA
J: TRBJ1-1
V: TRBV6-1

DNA: TGTGCCAGCAGCTCCTACAGGGGGTTGGGCACTGAAGCTTTCTTT
CDR3: CASSSYRGLGTEAFF
D: TRBD1
size: NA
J: TRBJ1-1
V: TRBV13

DNA: TGTGCCAGCAGTCCCAATGGCAGGGGGCCCACTGAAGCTTTCTTT
CDR3: CASSPNGRGPTEAFF
D: TRBD1
size: NA
J: TRBJ1-1
V: TRBV6-5

DNA: TGTGCCAGCAGCTTAATTGTGGGAGCGAGCTCCTACAATGAGCAGTTCTTC
CDR3: CASSLIVGASSYNEQFF
D: NA
size: NA
J: TRBJ2-1
V: TRBV7-6

DNA: TGTGCCAGCAGTGAAGACCCCGGGGGGGGAAAACTGTTTTTT
CDR3: CASSEDPGGGKLFF
D: NA
size: many
J: TRBJ1-4
V: TRBV6-1

DNA: TGTGCCACCAGCAGAGATCGGATGGGGGGCACCCAAGAGACCCAGTACTTC
CDR3: CATSRDRMGGTQETQYF
D: NA
size: NA
J: TRBJ2-5
V: TRBV15

DNA: TGTGCCAGCAGCTCGGCCCAGTCGTTTAATCGGGCCTCTGGGGCCAACGTCCTGACTTTC
CDR3: CASSSAQSFNRASGANVLTF
D: NA
size: NA
J: TRBJ2-6
V: TRBV7-6

DNA: TGTGCCAGCAGCGCCAGGTGGGGATTCTCTGGAAACACCATATATTTT
CDR3: CASSARWGFSGNTIYF
D: NA
size: many
J: TRBJ1-3
V: TRBV7-2

DNA: TGTGCCAGCAGCCGACTTTACTGGGGCTTATACACCGGGGAGCTGTTTTTT
CDR3: CASSRLYWGLYTGELFF
D: NA
size: NA
J: TRBJ2-2
V: TRBV28

DNA: TGTGCCAGCAGCCCCGATCGGGGAGCGGGCACAGATACGCAGTATTTT
CDR3: CASSPDRGAGTDTQYF
D: NA
size: NA
J: TRBJ2-3
V: TRBV21-1

DNA: TGCAGCGTTGCTCTAGCGGGAGGAAAGGACAATGAGCAGTTCTTC
CDR3: CSVALAGGKDNEQFF
D: TRBD2
size: NA
J: TRBJ2-1
V: TRBV29-1

DNA: TGCGCCAGCAGCTTTTTTTCCGGGCGCAGTGAAAAACTGTTTTTT
CDR3: CASSFFSGRSEKLFF
D: NA
size: NA
J: TRBJ1-4
V: TRBV5-1

DNA: TGTGCCAGCAGCATTCATGGGGCAGGGGGCGATGAGCAGTTCTTC
CDR3: CASSIHGAGGDEQFF
D: TRBD1
size: few
J: TRBJ2-1
V: TRBV5-6

DNA: TGTGCCAGCAGCCCCTGGGACTCACCGGGGCCCCAGTACTTC
CDR3: CASSPWDSPGPQYF
D: NA
size: NA
J: TRBJ2-5
V: TRBV5-4

DNA: TGTGCCAGAGGGTGGGAGCGGGGACACACAGATACGCAGTATTTT
CDR3: CARGWERGHTDTQYF
D: NA
size: NA
J: TRBJ2-3
V: TRBV2

DNA: TGTGCCAGCAGCTCTACCAGGCACAGGGGTACTGAAGCTTTCTTT
CDR3: CASSSTRHRGTEAFF
D: TRBD1
size: NA
J: TRBJ1-1
V: TRBV11-2

DNA: TGTGCCAGCAGCCAAGGGACTAGCGAGTCCTACGAGCAGTACTTC
CDR3: CASSQGTSESYEQYF
D: TRBD2
size: few
J: TRBJ2-7
V: TRBV4-2

DNA: TGTGCCAGCAGAGCTCCATGGGCTAGCGGGACCGACGAGCAGTACTTC
CDR3: CASRAPWASGTDEQYF
D: TRBD2
size: NA
J: TRBJ2-7
V: TRBV25-1